This record concerns one T cell receptor beta chain sequence. The sample comes from a study of T cells expressing NK-cell markers. About the study: Out of eight donors sequenced, seven tested HCMV-seropositive and the remaining one seronegative.

This CDR3 contains 13 residues. Germline CDR1 reads SQVTM; CDR2 reads ANQGSEA. TCRdb re-called the 5' RACE reads and catalogs CDR3 proteins one per entry, DNA excluded. This sample's table has some 110,000 distinct CDR3 sequences. This sequence joins TRBV29-1 and TRBJ1-2; the D call from TCRdb, TRBD1, cannot be confirmed without DNA. The receptor was derived from a woman between 18 and 69 years old in good health. The sample was blood T cells: a sorted CD56 or NKG2C T cell subset, CD4+ or CD8+ T cells, or bulk PBMC T cells (not recorded which). CDR3 sequence: CSDRDRGSDGYTF.